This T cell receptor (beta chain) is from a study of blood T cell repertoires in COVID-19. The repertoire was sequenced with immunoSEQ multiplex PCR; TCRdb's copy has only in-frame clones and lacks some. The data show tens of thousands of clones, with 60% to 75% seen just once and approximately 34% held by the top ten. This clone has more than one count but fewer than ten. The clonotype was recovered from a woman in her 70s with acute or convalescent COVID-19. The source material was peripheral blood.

The CDR3 here is CASSFYSNQPQHF. The CDR3 DNA sequence: TGTGCCAGCAGTTTCTATAGCAATCAGCCCCAGCATTTT. The chain employs TRBV28 and TRBJ1-5; D is uncertain. The CDR3 is 13 amino acids. Trimming shortened V by 3 bases and J by 0 bases, and 3 bases separated the two germline ends. In germline, CDR1 is MDHEN, CDR2 SYDVKM.